The source of this T cell receptor beta chain is a study of CD8+ T cells in alopecia areata. Study as a whole: The graft donors were approximately 6-13-month-old C3H/HeJ mice with spontaneous alopecia, and their skin went to roughly 6-11-week-old female C3H/HeJ mice.

The sample holds a few counts of this clone. Germline and genes here are mouse. From the germline J gene comes the end of the CDR3, since the read stops 4 residues before it. The same CDR3 can be traced to other DNA sequences in this sample. V was clipped by 0 bases and J by 1 base, with 5 bases between them. CDR3 length: 14 residues. The germline V gene encodes CDR1 NNHNN and CDR2 SYGAGS (reference sequence). Sorting of pooled cutaneous lymph node cells was based on CD4, CD8alpha, NKG2D, NKG2ACE and other markers. Following RNA extraction, reverse transcription yielded cDNA that acted as the sequencing template. Sequencing was performed with immunoSEQ multiplex PCR; in TCRdb, only in-frame clones are kept and a portion is missing. The sample contains around 290,000 clones, none occurring once; roughly 1.2% lies in the top ten.

The source of this sequence is a C3H/HeJ mouse with alopecia areata. As its MHC haplotype, the strain has H2-k. The chain links TRBV13-2 to TRBJ2-1, with no clear D. Input material: CD4+ T cells sorted from a lymph node. The CDR3 reads CASGDALNYAEQFF. The sequenced part of the CDR3 DNA is TGTGCCAGCGGTGATGCCCTGAACTATGCT.